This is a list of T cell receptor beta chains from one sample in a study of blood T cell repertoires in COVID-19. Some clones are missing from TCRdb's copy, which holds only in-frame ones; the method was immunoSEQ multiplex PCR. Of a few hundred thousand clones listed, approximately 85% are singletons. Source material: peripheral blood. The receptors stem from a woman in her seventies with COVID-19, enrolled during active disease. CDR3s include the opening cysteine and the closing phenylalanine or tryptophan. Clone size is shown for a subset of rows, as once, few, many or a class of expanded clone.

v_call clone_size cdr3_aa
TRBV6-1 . CASSERWDRAGYTF
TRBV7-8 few CASSRGTGNTEAFF
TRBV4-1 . CASSHRQGAGGYTF
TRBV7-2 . CASSLLGLAGPGAQYF
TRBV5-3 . CARSLTKSPGGTEAFF
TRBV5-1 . CASSAEGQTSYGYTF
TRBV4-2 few CASSDRTGVYEQYF
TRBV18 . CASSPLTVNTEAFF
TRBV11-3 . CASSLRGRAPRGTQYF
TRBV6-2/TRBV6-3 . CASSPLIAVDTDTQYF
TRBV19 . CASSHRDGGYQPQHF
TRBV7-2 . CASSLVPGRVTGELFF
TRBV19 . CASSLGSSGVFF
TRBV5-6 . CASRNDREDYGYTF
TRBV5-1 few CASSLASRGTPTYEQYF
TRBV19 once CASRSRARETEAFF
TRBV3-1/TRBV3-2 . CASSVDSSYEQYF